The 8 T cell receptor beta chains given below trace back to one sample, sequenced in a study of T cell responses to AZD1222 COVID-19 vaccine (dated by TCRdb to the early 2020s). The method behind the library was the immunoSEQ multiplex PCR assay. TCRdb took this table from immuneACCESS and kept in-frame rearrangements with V and J called. Such tables lack part of the clones; where checked against another copy, unresolved V genes explain under half of the gap, and the rest is unexplained. The sample records about 150,000 clones, about nine tenths of which are singletons. The biggest ten clones account for roughly 10% of the sample. According to the study, the label for this sample's time point signals: about 28 days (+/-7) after the second vaccine dose. Sequences were derived from peripheral blood, sampled 28 days after the second AZD1222 dose. The receptors stem from an adult who received the AZD1222 COVID-19 vaccine.

V is TRBV5-1 and J is TRBJ2-5, with TRBD2 matching over 14 bases. The CDR3 has 17 residues. CDR1 and CDR2 from the germline V gene are SGHRS and YFSETQ. Unmatched junction bases numbered 7, after V lost 3 bases and J lost 3 bases. CDR3 sequence: CASSSIPGLAGEETQYF. Here the CDR3 DNA reads TGCGCCAGCAGCTCGATCCCGGGACTAGCGGGAGAAGAGACCCAGTACTTC.

The rearrangement joins TRBV24-1 to TRBJ2-1; D is possibly TRBD2 (5 bases). CDR1 is KGHDR, CDR2 SFDVKD, per germline. Trimming shortened V by 6 bases and J by 6 bases, and 14 bases separated the two germline ends. CDR3 size: 14 residues. CDR3 loop: CATSTEDRRNEQFF. The DNA of the CDR3 is TGTGCCACCAGTACGGAGGATCGCCGCAATGAGCAGTTCTTC.

This rearrangement joins TRBV10-3 to TRBJ1-1, with D possibly being TRBD1 (6 bases). The CDR3 length is 13 residues. CDR1 and CDR2 from the germline V gene are ENHRY and SYGVKD. Trimming cost V 5 bases and J 6 bases, with 13 bases left between them. The CDR3 spells CAISRTEKAEAFF. CDR3 bases: TGTGCCATCAGTCGGACAGAGAAGGCTGAAGCTTTCTTT.

The V gene is TRBV7-9, the J gene TRBJ2-3, with D possibly being TRBD2 (5 bases). The CDR3 is 14 amino acids. Trimming pared 1 base from V and 4 bases from J, leaving 9 bases between. The germline V gene encodes CDR1 SEHNR and CDR2 FQNEAQ (reference sequence). In nucleotides, the CDR3 is TGTGCCAGCAGCTTAGAGGTGCGGGCAGATACGCAGTATTTT. Encoded protein: CASSLEVRADTQYF.

The CDR3 region is CASSLAPIGEGNQPQHF. The CDR3, as DNA: TGCGCCAGCAGCTTGGCCCCCATTGGGGAGGGCAATCAGCCCCAGCATTTT. This chain uses TRBV5-1 with TRBJ1-5; D unresolved. The CDR3 has 17 amino acids. Germline CDR1 and CDR2: SGHRS and YFSETQ. V was cut by 0 bases and J by 2 bases, with 15 bases left in between.

As concerns this clone: The junction and the germline gene differ at one end; a read error may be behind it. This rearrangement joins TRBV18 to TRBJ1-4, with 12 positions matching TRBD1. CDR1 is KGHSH and CDR2 is LQKENI in the germline V gene. CDR3 size: 16 residues. In nucleotides, the CDR3 is TGTGCCAGCTCCCCACGGCCGGGACAGGGGGCTGAAAAACTGTTTTTT. Amino acid sequence: CASSPRPGQGAEKLFF.

This clone was counted a single time. This sequence joins TRBV19 and TRBJ1-1; 10 bases are a match to TRBD1. Germline V gene lookup returns CDR1 LNHDA and CDR2 SQIVND (reference sequence). The junction had 9 bases not matched to a gene; V was cut back by 4 bases and J by 10 bases. The CDR3 runs 14 residues. The CDR3 DNA reads TGTGCCAGTAGTACGGGACAGGGGTCCTCCCGAGCTTTCTTT. Translated: CASSTGQGSSRAFF.

V gene TRBV6-5 combines with J gene TRBJ2-5; TRBD2 aligns across 10 bases. The CDR3 contains 15 residues. V was pared by 6 bases and J by 4 bases, with 8 bases of the junction left unmatched. CDR1 is MNHEY, CDR2 SVGAGI, per germline. CDR3 loop: CASSQREGRGETQYF. The CDR3 DNA sequence: TGTGCCAGCAGCCAGCGGGAGGGCCGAGGAGAGACCCAGTACTTC.